These T cell receptor beta chains were read from a single sample in a study of blood T cell repertoires in COVID-19. TCRdb's copy holds only in-frame clones and misses some; the assay was immunoSEQ multiplex PCR. The sample shows under 200,000 clones, less than 85% of them seen only once. What was sequenced was PBMCs or T cells enriched from blood (not recorded which). Every receptor here comes from a man aged 55 to 70 who had recovered from COVID-19. The CDR3 runs from the conserved cysteine through the conserved F or W. D genes are given only for firm matches. Rows give clone size only sometimes, using once, few, many, or a class for an expanded clone.

clone_size j_call d_call v_call cdr3_nt cdr3_aa
few TRBJ2-7 TRBD1 TRBV28 TGTGCCAGCAGTTTCGGGACAGGGGGCTACGAGCAGTACTTC CASSFGTGGYEQYF
. TRBJ2-5 . TRBV9 TGTGCCAGCAGCGTATCTCAGCGCGAGACCCAGTACTTC CASSVSQRETQYF
. TRBJ1-3 TRBD1 TRBV5-1 TGCGCCAGCAGCTCCGACTGGACAGGGGCTGGAAACACCATATATTTT CASSSDWTGAGNTIYF
. TRBJ1-6 . TRBV9 TGTGCCAGCAGCGTAGCGATGATGGGGGGGTCAGGTTCACCCCTCCACTTT CASSVAMMGGSGSPLHF
. TRBJ2-3 . TRBV9 TGTGCCAGCAGCGTAGAGCAGGGAGGCTTTAGCACAGATACGCAGTATTTT CASSVEQGGFSTDTQYF
. TRBJ1-5 . TRBV28 TGTGCCAGCAGTCCCAATCAGCAGCCCCAGCATTTT CASSPNQQPQHF
. TRBJ2-5 TRBD1 TRBV29-1 TGCAGCGATACCACCGGGACAGGGTCTAGGGACTTC CSDTTGTGSRDF
. TRBJ1-1 . TRBV5-3 TGTGCCAGAAGCTTGGCTGAGTCAGGGTCCCTCTCGCACACTGAAGCTTTCTTT CARSLAESGSLSHTEAFF
. TRBJ2-3 TRBD2 TRBV5-4 TGTGCCAGCAGCACCCGCGGGGGGGTGGGCACAGATACGCAGTATTTT CASSTRGGVGTDTQYF
many TRBJ2-7 . TRBV27 TGTGCCAGCAGTTATGGACAGTTCTACGAGCAGTACTTC CASSYGQFYEQYF
. TRBJ2-7 TRBD1 TRBV27 TGTGCCAGCAGTTTCCTCCGGGACAGTCCCTACGAGCAGTACTTC CASSFLRDSPYEQYF
few TRBJ2-2 TRBD2 TRBV10-3 TGTGCCATCAGTGTGGCTAGCGGGACCCCGAACACCGGGGAGCTGTTTTTT CAISVASGTPNTGELFF
. TRBJ1-1 . TRBV28 TGTGCCAGCAGTTTAGGGGGGGGTGAAGCTTTCTTT CASSLGGGEAFF
. TRBJ2-7 TRBD1 TRBV28 TGTGCCAGCAGACCGGGACAGACATATTACTACGAGCAGTACTTC CASRPGQTYYYEQYF
. TRBJ1-4 TRBD1 TRBV7-6 TGTGCCAGCAGCTCCTCAACAGGGGGCCTGAACGAAAAACTGTTTTTT CASSSSTGGLNEKLFF
few TRBJ1-1 . TRBV23-1 TGCGCCAGCAGGCGTATTAATGCTGAAGCTTTCTTT CASRRINAEAFF
. TRBJ1-5 TRBD1 TRBV4-1 TGCGCCAGCAGCTCACTAGGACAGGGCGGTCAGCCCCAGCATTTT CASSSLGQGGQPQHF
. TRBJ1-2 TRBD1 TRBV2 TGTGCCAGCAGTGAACTAGGGGACAGGGATTATTTGGATGGCTACACCTTC CASSELGDRDYLDGYTF
. TRBJ2-7 . TRBV29-1 TGCAGCGTTGAGCAGGCGCAGGCACAGTACTTC CSVEQAQAQYF
. TRBJ1-1 . TRBV29-1 TGCAGCGTCATCCAGATTCTAGGCACTGAAGCTTTCTTT CSVIQILGTEAFF
. TRBJ2-5 . TRBV27 TGTGCCAGCAGTCCGCCCGGACATTGGGAGACCCAGTACTTC CASSPPGHWETQYF
. TRBJ1-2 . TRBV5-1 TGCGCCAGCAGTTTCGCGGACAGCCTCTATGGCTACACCTTC CASSFADSLYGYTF
. TRBJ2-3 . TRBV7-9 TGTGCCAGCAGCTTAGGAGGACACCTCACAGATACGCAGTATTTT CASSLGGHLTDTQYF
. TRBJ2-5 TRBD1 TRBV18 TGTGCCAGCTCACCGGACCAACAGGGGCAAGAGACCCAGTACTTC CASSPDQQGQETQYF
once TRBJ2-7 . TRBV28 TGTGCCAGCAGGGTCGGAGGACTCCTCTACGAGCAGTACTTC CASRVGGLLYEQYF
. TRBJ2-7 . TRBV10-3 TGTGCCATCAGTGAGTCCCAGGGCATCGGCGAGCAGTACTTC CAISESQGIGEQYF
. TRBJ2-1 . TRBV18 TGTGCCAGCTCACCGCTCCGGAGGGAGGCGGCGGAGCAGTTCTTC CASSPLRREAAEQFF
few TRBJ1-3 . TRBV7-3 TGTGCCAGCAGCTTAAGTAGCCCTTCTGGAAACACCATATATTTT CASSLSSPSGNTIYF
. TRBJ1-2 TRBD1 TRBV4-1 TGCGCCAGCAGGGTCCGCAGGGGGCTACTCATTAACTATGGCTACACCTTC CASRVRRGLLINYGYTF
. TRBJ2-3 . TRBV2 TGTGCCAGCACCCGAGGGCGGGGGCCCCCCGAGGGGCAGTATTTT CASTRGRGPPEGQYF
. TRBJ2-1 TRBD2 TRBV3-1/TRBV3-2 TGTGCCAGCATGACCCCGGCGGGGGGGCGCAATGAGCAGTTCTTC CASMTPAGGRNEQFF
. TRBJ1-2 . TRBV28 TGTGCCAGCAGTTTTCGGGACTTCTATGGCTACACCTTC CASSFRDFYGYTF
. TRBJ2-1 . TRBV19 TGTGCCAGTAGGCTAGAAGGTGGTGAGCAGTTCTTC CASRLEGGEQFF
once TRBJ1-4 . TRBV28 TGTGCCAGCAGTTTCCAGGGCAATTCGAATGAAAAACTGTTTTTT CASSFQGNSNEKLFF
. TRBJ1-5 . TRBV12-3/TRBV12-4 TGTGCCAGCAGTCGAGGGCAGAATCAGCCCCAGCATTTT CASSRGQNQPQHF
. TRBJ2-2 . TRBV29-1 TGCAGCGCCAGGGCGTTCAGCGCTAACACCGGGGAGCTGTTTTTT CSARAFSANTGELFF
. TRBJ1-4 TRBD1 TRBV7-6 TGTGCCAGCAGCTTAGGCCCGACAGGGGGAGGTGGTGAAAAACTGTTTTTT CASSLGPTGGGGEKLFF
. TRBJ1-2 TRBD1 TRBV7-9 TGTGCCAGCAGCTTAGGGACAGGGGGCACCTATGGCTACACCTTC CASSLGTGGTYGYTF
. TRBJ2-3 TRBD2 TRBV7-3 TGTGCCAGCAGTCGTAGCGGGAGGGCAGATACGCAGTATTTT CASSRSGRADTQYF
. TRBJ1-6 TRBD1 TRBV19 TGTGCCAGTAGTACGACAGGGGATTCACCCCTCCACTTT CASSTTGDSPLHF
. TRBJ1-1 TRBD1 TRBV25-1 TGTGCCAGCAGTGGATACAGGGGGTCAAACACTGAAGCTTTCTTT CASSGYRGSNTEAFF
once TRBJ1-6 . TRBV7-9 TGTGCCAGCAGCTTACCGGGTCCCGACTTCTCCTATAATTCACCCCTCCACTTT CASSLPGPDFSYNSPLHF